This TCR beta chain stems from a study of T cells after yellow fever vaccination. The length of the CDR3 is 12 residues. Germline V gives CDR1 SGHRS, CDR2 YFSETQ. Trimming took off 4 bases at V and 9 bases at J, with 10 bases between the two ends. TCRdb reprocessed the 5' RACE reads with MiXCR, giving one entry per CDR3 protein. The data show about 240,000 distinct CDR3 sequences, with less than 9% seen just once and about 0.85% held by the top ten. Sequenced here: CD4+ T cells sorted from PBMCs, sampled 15 days after the yellow fever booster vaccination. This clonotype originated in a man aged 25-45 years who received the YFV17D yellow fever vaccine. The V call is TRBV5-1, the J call TRBJ2-2; D is uncertain. CDR3 protein: CASSQKWWELFF. The CDR3 bases are TGCGCCAGCAGCCAGAAGTGGTGGGAGCTGTTTTTT.